A single sample is the source of the 27 T cell receptor beta chains below, sequenced in a study of shared clonotypes between healthy human individuals. Generated by immunoSEQ multiplex PCR, the TCRdb table keeps only in-frame clones and is missing some. This repertoire shows 170,000 or so clones, about 66% found once; its top ten account for more than 9%. Sequences were obtained from memory CD4+ T cells sorted from blood. The subset denotes: CD45RA-negative fraction. The receptors were sampled from a young man in good health.

V is TRBV19 and J is TRBJ2-7; D call uncertain. The CDR3 has 13 residues. V lost 7 bases and J 0 bases, leaving 10 bases between the germline ends. Germline CDR1 and CDR2: LNHDA and SQIVND (reference sequence). The CDR3 reads CASTPPASYEQYF. The CDR3 bases are TGTGCCAGTACCCCGCCAGCCTCCTACGAGCAGTACTTC.

The CDR3 here is CASSSGTGPLNEQFF. DNA for the CDR3: TGCGCCAGCAGCTCCGGGACAGGGCCCCTGAATGAGCAGTTCTTC. This sequence joins TRBV5-1 and TRBJ2-1; 9 nucleotides align to TRBD1. The CDR3 is made up of 15 amino acids. V was pared by 3 bases and J by 7 bases, with 8 bases of the junction left unmatched. Germline values: CDR1 SGHRS, CDR2 YFSETQ.

The rearrangement joins TRBV5-1 to TRBJ2-2; 8 nucleotides line up with TRBD1. Trimming cost V 3 bases and J 5 bases; bases outside gene matches: 6. Germline V CDR1 and CDR2: SGHRS, YFSETQ. This CDR3 is 15 amino acids long. CDR3 in DNA: TGCGCCAGCAGCTCGCAGGGGGCGGATACCGGGGAGCTGTTTTTT. Translated, it gives CASSSQGADTGELFF.

In this sample, this clone turned up once. J is TRBJ2-3 and V is TRBV11-1; possibly TRBD2 for D (5 bases). V was shortened by 0 bases and J by 6 bases, with 10 bases between the two germline ends. The length of the CDR3 is 14 residues. The germline CDR1 and CDR2 sequences are SGHAT and FQDESV (reference sequence). The CDR3 DNA reads TGTGCCAGCAGCTTAGCGACCCGAGGGGATACGCAGTATTTT. Translating it yields CASSLATRGDTQYF.

This clone was detected once. CDR3 DNA: TGTGCCAGCGCTCTCCAGGGAGGAAACACCATATATTTT. It codes for CASALQGGNTIYF. The V and J genes are TRBV18 and TRBJ1-3; D possibly corresponds to TRBD1 (5 bases). The V end lost 8 bases, the J end lost 4 bases, and 12 bases lay between the germline ends. The CDR3 runs to 13 residues. CDR1 is KGHSH, CDR2 LQKENI, per germline.

This sequence joins TRBV5-4 and TRBJ2-2; D is perhaps TRBD1 or TRBD2 (5 bases each). Trimming stripped 1 base from V and 5 bases from J, with 12 bases between. Germline CDR1 and CDR2: SGHNT and YYREEE (reference sequence). The CDR3 is 15 amino acids. CDR3 nucleotide sequence: TGTGCCAGCAGCTTGAGAGGGGCGCGGACCGGGGAGCTGTTTTTT. Its translation is CASSLRGARTGELFF.

The chain employs TRBV9 and TRBJ2-5; 11 nucleotides line up with TRBD1. Germline values: CDR1 SGDLS, CDR2 YYNGEE. CDR3 size: 15 residues. The V gene end was trimmed by 3 bases and the J gene end by 5 bases; junction bases not matched to a gene: 6. This CDR3 reads CASSGTGGLEETQYF. The CDR3 region has the DNA TGTGCCAGCAGCGGGACAGGGGGCTTAGAGGAGACCCAGTACTTC.

The CDR3 loop is CASSTQTGGLGYTF. The CDR3 region has the DNA TGCGCCAGCAGCACCCAGACAGGGGGCCTTGGCTACACCTTC. The gene calls are TRBV5-1 and TRBJ1-2; 10 bases match TRBD1. The CDR3 totals 14 residues. Trimming cost V 4 bases and J 7 bases; bases outside gene matches: 7. The germline gives CDR1 SGHRS, CDR2 YFSETQ.

The J gene is TRBJ2-7, the V gene TRBV9, with D unclear. In germline, CDR1 is SGDLS, CDR2 YYNGEE. There are 15 residues in the CDR3. Trimming shortened V by 0 bases and J by 6 bases, and 16 bases separated the two germline ends. CDR3 sequence reads: CASSVGDDLTGEQYF. The CDR3 region has the DNA TGTGCCAGCAGCGTAGGAGATGACCTGACGGGCGAGCAGTACTTC. Variable domain in full (rest from reference TRBV9 and TRBJ2-7): DSGVTQTPKHLITATGQRVTLRCSPRSGDLSVYWYQQSLDQGLQFLIQYYNGEERAKGNILERFSAQQFPDLHSELNLSSLELGDSALYFCASSVGDDLTGEQYFGPGTRLTVT.

The rearrangement links TRBV20-1 to TRBJ2-6; D not certain. The CDR3 has 11 residues. Trimming removed 3 bases at V and 11 bases at J, with 8 bases between. Germline V gene sequence: CDR1 DFQATT, CDR2 SNEGSKA (reference sequence). As DNA, the CDR3 is TGCAGTGCTAGTACTGGCTACGTCCTGACTTTC. This translates into CSASTGYVLTF.

This chain uses TRBV7-2 with TRBJ1-2; no firm D call. This CDR3 comprises 12 residues. Germline CDR1 reads SGHTA; CDR2 reads FQGNSA. The V and J ends lost 4 bases and 7 bases respectively, with 10 bases between them. CDR3 nucleotides: TGTGCCAGCAGCTCGGGAGGCCCTGGCTACACCTTC. The encoded protein is CASSSGGPGYTF.

As to this clone: This could be a read error, since a much larger clone is one nucleotide away. Other DNA sequences within the sample encode an identical CDR3. The chain joins TRBV29-1 to TRBJ2-7; TRBD1 aligns across 8 bases. CDR1 is SQVTM, CDR2 ANQGSEA, per germline. The CDR3 extends over 13 amino acids. The CDR3 bases are TGCAGCGTTCGGACAGGGAGAGCCTACGAGCAATACTTC. This sequence encodes CSVRTGRAYEQYF.

The DNA of the CDR3 is TGCAGCTACCGGGGTGGCTACACCTTC. It encodes CSYRGGYTF. The J gene is TRBJ1-2, the V gene TRBV20-1; D is ambiguous. The germline V gene has CDR1 DFQATT and CDR2 SNEGSKA (reference sequence). CDR3 size: 9 residues.

The chain recombines TRBV2 with TRBJ2-7; 7 bases match TRBD2. CDR3 size: 12 residues. Germline V lookup: CDR1 SNHLY, CDR2 FYNNEI. V lost 10 bases, J lost 6 bases, and 9 bases stayed unmatched. The CDR3 coding sequence is TGTGCCACCAAAAGACTAGCCGGCGAGCAGTACTTC. Protein product: CATKRLAGEQYF.

The V and J genes are TRBV18 and TRBJ2-7; 7 nucleotides agree with TRBD1. CDR1 and CDR2 (germline): KGHSH, LQKENI. CDR3 length: 14 residues. V was pared by 4 bases and J by 6 bases, with 9 bases of the junction left unmatched. CDR3 amino acids: CASSLPGTGAEQYF. The CDR3 nucleotides read TGTGCCAGCTCACTACCTGGCACAGGGGCCGAGCAGTACTTC. The full variable domain, rest sourced from reference TRBV18 and TRBJ2-7, is NAGVMQNPRHLVRRRGQEARLRCSPMKGHSHVYWYRQLPEEGLKFMVYLQKENIIDESGMPKERFSAEFPKEGPSILRIQQVVRGDSAAYFCASSLPGTGAEQYFGPGTRLTVT.

Notes on this clone: This CDR3 is also generated by other DNA sequences in the sample. J is TRBJ2-3 and V is TRBV29-1; no clear D gene. Deletions cut 3 bases from V and 1 base from J, with 5 bases between. CDR3 length: 12 residues. Germline-derived CDR1 and CDR2 are SQVTM and ANQGSEA. The CDR3 region is CSVDEGTDTQYF. CDR3 DNA sequence: TGCAGCGTTGATGAGGGCACAGATACGCAGTATTTT.

The gene calls are TRBV14 and TRBJ2-1, with TRBD2 as a possible D gene (6 bases). V was cut by 3 bases and J by 7 bases, with 22 bases left in between. CDR1 and CDR2 (germline): SGHDN, FVKESK. The CDR3 is 17 amino acids. CDR3 nucleotide sequence: TGTGCCAGCAGCCAGCGCGGTTTAATCGGGAGCGGGAATGAGCAGTTCTTC. Its translation: CASSQRGLIGSGNEQFF.

The CDR3 protein is CASSQVVDAEQFF. CDR3 bases: TGTGCCAGCAGCCAAGTCGTGGATGCTGAGCAGTTCTTC. The gene calls are TRBV14 and TRBJ2-1; D unclear. CDR3 length: 13 residues. The V end lost 1 base, the J end lost 9 bases, and 10 bases lay between the germline ends. The V gene's germline CDR1 is SGHDN and CDR2 FVKESK.

The chain joins TRBV19 to TRBJ1-1; 7 bases are shared with TRBD1. Losses at the gene ends were 4 bases for V and 5 bases for J; bases not matched to a gene: 4. CDR1 and CDR2 from the germline V gene are LNHDA and SQIVND (reference sequence). This CDR3 is 13 amino acids long. The CDR3: CASSSRQGTEAFF. CDR3 bases: TGTGCCAGTAGTAGTCGACAGGGAACTGAAGCTTTCTTT.

In this sample, this clone turned up a few times. This chain joins TRBV7-2 and TRBJ2-7; tentatively, D is TRBD2 (6 bases). Germline lookup yields CDR1 SGHTA and CDR2 FQGNSA. V lost 5 bases and J lost 4, with 18 bases in between. The CDR3 length is 15 residues. CDR3 amino acids: CASSRWTGSWYEQYF. In nucleotides, the CDR3 is TGTGCCAGCAGCCGATGGACCGGGAGCTGGTACGAGCAGTACTTC.

CDR3 nucleotides: TGTGCCAGCAGCTACCGACTAGCGAGTGAGCAGTTCTTC. As protein: CASSYRLASEQFF. This rearrangement joins TRBV5-6 to TRBJ2-1, with 8 bases lining up with TRBD2. Unmatched junction bases numbered 5, after V lost 3 bases and J lost 9 bases. CDR3 length: 13 residues. The germline V gene encodes CDR1 SGHDT and CDR2 YYEEEE.

This chain uses TRBV11-3 with TRBJ2-1; 8 nucleotides line up with TRBD2. CDR3 size: 15 residues. Losses at the gene ends were 5 bases for V and 8 bases for J; bases not matched to a gene: 11. Looked up from germline, CDR1 is SGHNT and CDR2 is YENEEA. The CDR3 is CASSDPGLGSDEQFF. CDR3 DNA: TGTGCCAGCAGCGATCCGGGACTAGGGAGCGATGAGCAGTTCTTC.

V is TRBV2 and J is TRBJ2-7; 8 bases map to TRBD1. Looked up from germline, CDR1 is SNHLY and CDR2 is FYNNEI. The CDR3 length is 16 residues. After removal of 4 bases from V and 4 bases from J, the junction contained 12 bases not matched to a gene. CDR3 amino acids: CASSGASGTGLYEQYF. CDR3 coding DNA: TGTGCCAGCAGTGGGGCCTCCGGGACAGGACTTTACGAGCAGTACTTC.

The CDR3, as DNA: TGCGCCAGCAGCCAACCCGGGACTCAGAGCACCGGGGAGCTGTTTTTT. Translating it yields CASSQPGTQSTGELFF. The chain uses TRBV4-1 and TRBJ2-2, with D tentatively TRBD2 (6 bases). Germline-derived CDR1 and CDR2 are MGHRA and YSYEKL. V shed 2 bases and J shed 4 bases, with 14 bases lying between them. The CDR3 runs 16 residues.

The CDR3 DNA is TGTGCCAGCAGCTTGAGTATCCAAGAGACCCAGTACTTC. Translation gives CASSLSIQETQYF. The chain joins TRBV5-8 to TRBJ2-5; D ambiguous. CDR3 length equals 13 residues. The germline V gene has CDR1 SGHTS and CDR2 YDEGEE. V was cut by 1 base and J by 1 base, with 5 bases left in between.

This clone was observed a handful of times. This rearrangement joins TRBV6-5 to TRBJ2-7; D call uncertain. This CDR3 spans 16 amino acids. V was trimmed by 4 bases and J by 4 bases, leaving 20 bases between them. The V gene's germline CDR1 is MNHEY and CDR2 SVGAGI. CDR3 DNA: TGTGCCAGCAGTTCCTACCGGTGGGGTACGGCGTACGAGCAGTACTTC. It specifies CASSSYRWGTAYEQYF.

V is TRBV7-3 and J is TRBJ2-7; D remains unclear. From germline, CDR1 is SGHTA and CDR2 FQGTGA. This CDR3 region has 14 residues. The V and J ends lost 3 bases and 2 bases respectively, with 11 bases between them. CDR3 DNA: TGTGCCAGCAGCTTCGCTCCGGGCCCCTACGAGCAGTACTTC. Translating it yields CASSFAPGPYEQYF.